The 14 T cell receptor beta chains presented below share a single source sample, sequenced in a study of blood T cells in healthy people across ages. Next came a second PCR, run for roughly 6 to 11 cycles, which used a sample-barcoded 5' primer along with a J-beta primer mix. TCRdb used MiXCR to reprocess the 5' RACE reads, holding one entry per CDR3 protein. Here the sample spans fewer than 900,000 distinct CDR3 sequences, about 37% being singletons. The sequenced sample was blood. The receptors stem from a man aged 18 to 30 in good health.

The J gene is TRBJ2-3, the V gene TRBV6-1; unclear D gene. Germline V gene sequence: CDR1 MNHNS, CDR2 SASEGT. The V gene lost 0 bases and the J gene lost 4 bases, with 5 bases spanning the gap. This CDR3 region has 13 residues. The CDR3, as DNA: TGTGCCAGCAGTGAAGCTCCACCAGATACGCAGTATTTT. Protein product: CASSEAPPDTQYF.

The V gene is TRBV14, the J gene TRBJ2-7; TRBD1 matches 9 bases. The CDR3 consists of 14 residues. The V gene end was trimmed by 6 bases and the J gene end by 1 base; junction bases not matched to a gene: 4. Germline loops: CDR1 SGHDN, CDR2 FVKESK. CDR3 loop: CASRTGTGSYEQYF. The CDR3 DNA sequence: TGTGCCAGCAGGACCGGGACAGGGTCCTACGAGCAGTACTTC. Full variable domain (outside the CDR3, taken from reference TRBV14 and TRBJ2-7): EAGVTQFPSHSVIEKGQTVTLRCDPISGHDNLYWYRRVMGKEIKFLLHFVKESKQDESGMPNNRFLAERTGGTYSTLKVQPAELEDSGVYFCASRTGTGSYEQYFGPGTRLTVT.

The V call is TRBV20-1, the J call TRBJ1-4; D is undetermined. Trimming left V 0 bases short and J 0 bases short, with 11 bases between. Germline loops: CDR1 DFQATT, CDR2 SNEGSKA (reference sequence). The CDR3 length is 16 residues. The CDR3 protein is CSARDRIWATNEKLFF. The CDR3 nucleotides read TGCAGTGCTAGAGATAGGATATGGGCAACTAATGAAAAACTGTTTTTT.

J is TRBJ1-1 and V is TRBV6-2 or TRBV6-3; D is possibly TRBD1 (5 bases). The V gene lost 7 bases and the J gene lost 7 bases, with 19 bases spanning the gap. CDR1 is MNHEY, CDR2 SVGEGT, per germline. This CDR3 spans 14 amino acids. The CDR3 loop is CASTGGDPRGEAFF. The CDR3 DNA sequence: TGTGCCAGCACCGGAGGAGACCCGAGGGGTGAAGCTTTCTTT.

The chain uses TRBV7-9 and TRBJ2-5; TRBD2 might be the D (5 bases). V was pared by 1 base and J by 5 bases, with 11 bases between. CDR3 length equals 14 residues. Germline CDR1 is SEHNR and CDR2 is FQNEAQ (reference sequence). In DNA form, the CDR3 reads TGTGCCAGCAGCTTAGTTTCTAGCAGGGAGACCCAGTACTTC. It is translated as CASSLVSSRETQYF.

Here the CDR3 DNA reads TGTGCCAGCAGTTTACAGGGGGTTCCGAAGTACTTC. Encoded protein: CASSLQGVPKYF. V is TRBV28 and J is TRBJ2-7; 7 bases are a match to TRBD1. CDR1 MDHEN and CDR2 SYDVKM come from the germline V gene. J was trimmed by 11 bases and V by 2 bases; bases with no gene match: 6. CDR3 size: 12 residues.

This clonotype was counted ten times or more. This chain links TRBV7-6 with TRBJ2-1, with 12 bases aligning to TRBD2. The CDR3 extends over 15 amino acids. In germline, CDR1 is SGHVS, CDR2 FNYEAQ. The junction had 5 bases not matched to a gene; V was cut back by 5 bases and J by 6 bases. CDR3: CASSPGLAGTNEQFF. In nucleotides, the CDR3 is TGTGCCAGCAGCCCCGGACTAGCGGGGACCAATGAGCAGTTCTTC.

This clonotype was counted once. Given a much more abundant clone one base away, this may be a read error. V gene TRBV4-1 combines with J gene TRBJ2-1; D remains unclear. V gave up 1 base and J gave up 4 bases, with 11 bases separating them. This CDR3 has 15 residues. Per the germline V gene, CDR1 is MGHRA and CDR2 is YSYEKL. The CDR3 sequence is CASSQGRVWYNEQFF. The DNA of the CDR3 is TGCGCCAGCAGCCAAGGACGAGTCTGGTACAATGAGCAGTTCTTC.

A few counts support this clonotype. The chain links TRBV7-2 to TRBJ2-2; D is possibly TRBD1 (6 bases). Trimming shortened V by 6 bases and J by 4 bases, and 15 bases separated the two germline ends. This CDR3 contains 15 residues. CDR1 is SGHTA and CDR2 is FQGNSA in the germline V gene. CDR3 bases: TGTGCCAGCAGGATGTCCGGGACAACCACCGGGGAGCTGTTTTTT. Protein sequence: CASRMSGTTTGELFF.

The CDR3 region is CASSRMTSGGPSTDTQYF. The DNA of the CDR3 is TGTGCCAGCAGCCGAATGACTAGCGGGGGGCCGAGCACAGATACGCAGTATTTT. This rearrangement joins TRBV28 to TRBJ2-3, with 13 bases aligning to TRBD2. Germline values: CDR1 MDHEN, CDR2 SYDVKM. The ends lost 6 bases at V and 0 bases at J; junction bases unmatched: 9. This CDR3 is 18 amino acids long.

This clonotype appeared a few times. Written as DNA, the CDR3 is TGCAGTGCTAGCGGACAAGCAACTAATGAAAAACTGTTTTTT. Protein: CSASGQATNEKLFF. The chain links TRBV20-1 to TRBJ1-4, with TRBD1 as a possible D gene (5 bases). This CDR3 spans 14 amino acids. Trimming removed 3 bases from V and 0 bases from J, with 8 bases in between. Per the germline V gene, CDR1 is DFQATT and CDR2 is SNEGSKA (reference sequence).

The CDR3: CASSQDRLGIRELFF. The CDR3 DNA reads TGTGCCAGCAGCCAAGACCGGCTAGGCATCCGGGAGCTGTTTTTT. The chain uses TRBV14 and TRBJ2-2, with no clear D. V was trimmed by 0 bases and J by 9 bases, leaving 14 bases between them. The CDR3 loop spans 15 amino acids. Germline assignment: CDR1 SGHDN and CDR2 FVKESK.

The J gene is TRBJ1-2, the V gene TRBV7-9; D is unclear. The CDR3 runs 14 residues. Germline CDR1 SEHNR, CDR2 FQNEAQ (reference sequence). The V gene lost 5 bases and the J gene lost 5 bases, with 15 bases spanning the gap. The CDR3 nucleotides are TGTGCCAGCAGCCCTCGAGAATTGGGGTATGGCTACACCTTC. Its translation is CASSPRELGYGYTF.

This clonotype has more than one count but fewer than ten. The chain combines TRBV2 with TRBJ1-5; tentative D call: TRBD1 (6 bases). Trimming removed 4 bases at V and 4 bases at J, with 11 bases between. CDR3 length: 14 amino acids. Germline lookup yields CDR1 SNHLY and CDR2 FYNNEI. Here the CDR3 DNA reads TGTGCCAGCAGTGCAGGGGCTACAAATCAGCCCCAGCATTTT. It encodes CASSAGATNQPQHF.